This TCR beta chain was observed in a study of control samples from healthy donors and cancer patients (dated by TCRdb to about 2020). On this clone itself: It lacks a known antigen. No much larger clonotype is one base removed from it; base qualities were not supplied.

Libraries were prepared through the immunoSEQ multiplex PCR assay. Not all clones reach the TCRdb copy of this immuneACCESS table, which keeps in-frame sequences only. Checked studies attribute under half of the gap to unresolved V genes and leave the rest unexplained. The sample includes 100,000 to 150,000 clones, with around 94% observed a single time. Of the sample, around 0.6% is held by the ten largest clones. From the cysteine up to the phenylalanine, the CDR3 has a length of 16 residues. Of the read, only the CDR3 DNA is kept; its 48 bases are in frame from base 1. CDR1 and CDR2 (MNHEY, SMNVEV) derive from the germline V gene (reference sequence). V lost 3 bases and J lost 4 bases; the stretch between them is 16 bases long.

The source is a man older than 75 with head and neck cancer. The sample consisted of PBMCs. The chain couples TRBV27 to TRBJ1-5, with TRBD1 tentatively as D gene (6 bases match). The nucleotide sequence reads as follows: TGTGCCAGCAGTTTTATCGGTGATACAGGGAATCAGCCCCAGCATTTT. Protein translation: CASSFIGDTGNQPQHF.